What follows is one T cell receptor beta chain and its context. The source of the sample is a study of blood T cell repertoires in COVID-19. Study information: The cDNA or gDNA used as material had been derived from T cells, B-cell-depleted T cells, or PBMCs.

Patients from Seattle were sampled longitudinally, starting during active infection. Original data processing: Reference gene primer amplification in the assay estimated nucleated cell counts. Measured with immunoSEQ multiplex PCR; TCRdb has only the in-frame clones, and not every one. The V and J calls and clone size were taken over from that table, and D and trimming were inferred from the DNA. The sample holds around 300,000 clones, 90% seen once. The specimen sequenced was peripheral blood. The clonotype was recovered from a woman in her thirties with COVID-19, enrolled during active disease.

CDR3 sequence (DNA): TGTGCCAGTAGTATACGTGGTGGGGGCGCGAAGCCGGGAAACACCATATATTTT. This sequence encodes CASSIRGGGAKPGNTIYF. The chain is built from TRBV19 and TRBJ1-3, with a weak D call TRBD1 (6 bases). This CDR3 has 18 residues. Between the trimmed V and J ends, which lost 2 bases and 4 bases, there was a span of 21 bases. Germline CDR1 LNHDA, CDR2 SQIVND (reference sequence).